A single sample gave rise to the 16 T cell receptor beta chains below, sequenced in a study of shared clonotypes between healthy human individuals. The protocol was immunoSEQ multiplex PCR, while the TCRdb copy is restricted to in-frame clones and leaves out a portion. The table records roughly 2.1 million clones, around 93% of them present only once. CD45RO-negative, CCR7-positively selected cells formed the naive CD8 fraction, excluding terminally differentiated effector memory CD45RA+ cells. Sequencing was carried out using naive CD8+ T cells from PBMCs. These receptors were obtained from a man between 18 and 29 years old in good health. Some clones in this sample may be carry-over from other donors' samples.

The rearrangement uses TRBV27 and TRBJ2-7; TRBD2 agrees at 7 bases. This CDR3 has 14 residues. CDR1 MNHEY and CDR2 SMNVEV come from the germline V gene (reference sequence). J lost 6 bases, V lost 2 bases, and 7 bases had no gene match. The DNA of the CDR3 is TGTGCCAGCAGTTTAGGCGGGAGTCTCTCCGAGCAGTACTTC. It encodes CASSLGGSLSEQYF.

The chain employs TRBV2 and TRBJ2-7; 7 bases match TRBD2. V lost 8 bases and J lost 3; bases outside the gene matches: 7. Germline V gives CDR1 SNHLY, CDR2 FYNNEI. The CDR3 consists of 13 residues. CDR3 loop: CASGGGLVYEQYF. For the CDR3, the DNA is TGTGCCAGCGGGGGGGGTCTTGTCTACGAGCAGTACTTC.

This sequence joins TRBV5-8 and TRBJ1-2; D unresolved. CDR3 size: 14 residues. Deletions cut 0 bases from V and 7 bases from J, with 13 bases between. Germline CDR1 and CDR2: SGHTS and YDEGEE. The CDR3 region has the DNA TGTGCCAGCAGCTTGGGTGTGACAAAGAGTGGCTACACCTTC. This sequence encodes CASSLGVTKSGYTF.

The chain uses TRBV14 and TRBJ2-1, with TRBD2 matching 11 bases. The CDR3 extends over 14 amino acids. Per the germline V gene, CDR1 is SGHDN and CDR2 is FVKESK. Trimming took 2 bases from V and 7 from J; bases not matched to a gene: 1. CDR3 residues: CASSQWTSGNEQFF. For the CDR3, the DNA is TGTGCCAGCAGCCAATGGACTAGCGGGAATGAGCAGTTCTTC.

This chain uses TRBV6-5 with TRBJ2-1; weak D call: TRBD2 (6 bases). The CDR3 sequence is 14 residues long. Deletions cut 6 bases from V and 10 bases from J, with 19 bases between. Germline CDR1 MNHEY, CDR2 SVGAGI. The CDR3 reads CASSLAGLTEEQFF. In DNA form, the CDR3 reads TGTGCCAGCAGCCTTGCGGGGTTAACGGAGGAGCAGTTCTTC.

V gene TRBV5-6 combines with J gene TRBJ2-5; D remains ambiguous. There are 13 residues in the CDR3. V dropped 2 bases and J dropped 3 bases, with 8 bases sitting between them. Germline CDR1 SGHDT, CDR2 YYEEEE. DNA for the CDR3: TGTGCCAGCAGCTTAAGGCAGAAAGAGACCCAGTACTTC. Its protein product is CASSLRQKETQYF.

The CDR3 DNA follows: TGTGCCAGCAGCGTAGGGTTCAGGGGGTACAATGAGCAGTTCTTC. This sequence encodes CASSVGFRGYNEQFF. The chain employs TRBV9 and TRBJ2-1; 7 positions match TRBD1. V trimming: 0 bases; J trimming: 4 bases; junction bases outside the gene matches: 4. The CDR3 has 15 residues. Germline V gives CDR1 SGDLS, CDR2 YYNGEE.

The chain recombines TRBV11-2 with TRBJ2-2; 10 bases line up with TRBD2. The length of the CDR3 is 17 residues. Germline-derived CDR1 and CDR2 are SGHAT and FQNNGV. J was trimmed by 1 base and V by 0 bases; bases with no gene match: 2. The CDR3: CASSLDLAGENTGELFF. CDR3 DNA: TGTGCCAGCAGCTTAGACCTAGCGGGAGAGAACACCGGGGAGCTGTTTTTT.

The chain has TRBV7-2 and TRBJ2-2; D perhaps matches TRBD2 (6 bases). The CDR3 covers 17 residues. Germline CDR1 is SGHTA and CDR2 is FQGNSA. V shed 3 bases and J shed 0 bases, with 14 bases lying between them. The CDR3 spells CASSFSARLANTGELFF. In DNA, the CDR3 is TGTGCCAGCAGCTTCAGCGCTAGACTAGCGAACACCGGGGAGCTGTTTTTT.

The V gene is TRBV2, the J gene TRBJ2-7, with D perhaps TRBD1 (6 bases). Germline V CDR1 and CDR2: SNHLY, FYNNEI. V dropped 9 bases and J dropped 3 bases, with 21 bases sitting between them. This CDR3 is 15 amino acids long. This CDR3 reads CARRDTGPRGYEQYF. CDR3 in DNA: TGTGCCAGGAGAGATACAGGGCCCCGGGGCTACGAGCAGTACTTC.

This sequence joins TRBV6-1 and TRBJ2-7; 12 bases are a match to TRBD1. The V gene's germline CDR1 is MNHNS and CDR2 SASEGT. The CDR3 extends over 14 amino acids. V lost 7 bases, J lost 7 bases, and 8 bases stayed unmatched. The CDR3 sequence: CASTWDRGPGEQYF. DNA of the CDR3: TGTGCCAGCACCTGGGACAGGGGGCCGGGTGAGCAGTACTTC.

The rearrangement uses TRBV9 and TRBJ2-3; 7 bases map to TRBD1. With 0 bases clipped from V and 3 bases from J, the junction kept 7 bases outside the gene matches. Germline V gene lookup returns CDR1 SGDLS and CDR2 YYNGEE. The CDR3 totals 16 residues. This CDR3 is CASSVVARQGTDTQYF. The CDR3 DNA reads TGTGCCAGCAGCGTAGTAGCCAGACAGGGAACAGATACGCAGTATTTT. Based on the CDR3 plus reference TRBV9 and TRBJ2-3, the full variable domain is DSGVTQTPKHLITATGQRVTLRCSPRSGDLSVYWYQQSLDQGLQFLIQYYNGEERAKGNILERFSAQQFPDLHSELNLSSLELGDSALYFCASSVVARQGTDTQYFGPGTRLTVL.

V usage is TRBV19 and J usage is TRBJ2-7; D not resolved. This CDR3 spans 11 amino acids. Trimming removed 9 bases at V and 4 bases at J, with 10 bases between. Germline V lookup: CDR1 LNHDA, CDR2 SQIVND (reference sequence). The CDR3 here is CASQDGYEQYF. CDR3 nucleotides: TGTGCCAGCCAGGACGGTTACGAGCAGTACTTC.

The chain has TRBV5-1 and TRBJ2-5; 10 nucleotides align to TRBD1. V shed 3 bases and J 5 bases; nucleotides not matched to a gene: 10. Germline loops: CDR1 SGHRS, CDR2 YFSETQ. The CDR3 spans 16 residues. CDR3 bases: TGCGCCAGCAGCTCTTTAGTTTGGGACAGGGGTGAGACCCAGTACTTC. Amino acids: CASSSLVWDRGETQYF.

The CDR3: CASSVEQDADYGYTF. CDR3 nucleotide sequence: TGTGCCAGCAGCGTAGAACAGGACGCGGACTATGGCTACACCTTC. This rearrangement joins TRBV9 to TRBJ1-2, with D possibly matching TRBD1 (5 bases). V lost 0 bases, J lost 3 bases, and 12 bases lay in between. Germline lookup yields CDR1 SGDLS and CDR2 YYNGEE. The CDR3 loop spans 15 amino acids. Based on the CDR3 plus reference TRBV9 and TRBJ1-2, the full variable domain is DSGVTQTPKHLITATGQRVTLRCSPRSGDLSVYWYQQSLDQGLQFLIQYYNGEERAKGNILERFSAQQFPDLHSELNLSSLELGDSALYFCASSVEQDADYGYTFGSGTRLTVV.

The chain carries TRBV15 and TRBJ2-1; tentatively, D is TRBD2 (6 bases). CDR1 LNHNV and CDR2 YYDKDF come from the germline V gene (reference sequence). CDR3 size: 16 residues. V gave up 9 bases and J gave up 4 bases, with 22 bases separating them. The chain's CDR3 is CATKGNSGGLYNEQFF. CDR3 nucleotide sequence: TGTGCCACGAAGGGAAATAGCGGAGGTTTATACAATGAGCAGTTCTTC.